This TCR beta chain was captured by sequencing in a study of control samples from healthy donors and cancer patients. Trimming stripped 5 bases from V and 3 bases from J, with 4 bases between. CDR1 and CDR2 (germline): SGHNT, YENEEA. This CDR3 is built from 12 residues. Only in-frame clones appear in the TCRdb table, and some are missing; sequencing was by immunoSEQ multiplex PCR. This table has fewer than 200,000 clones, 90% appearing once. The sequence came from a woman aged 50 to 60 in good health. The chain is built from TRBV11-3 and TRBJ2-2; no clear D. Material for sequencing was blood. The CDR3 DNA reads as TGTGCCAGCAGCCCTCACACCGGGGAGCTGTTTTTT. Translating gives CASSPHTGELFF.